The TCR beta chain under discussion was sequenced for a study of blood T cell repertoires in COVID-19 (TCRdb year 2020). Describing the broader study: Collaborator samples came from the United States, Italy and Spain and covered acute and convalescent phases of COVID-19. The material from the prospective study consisted of cDNA or gDNA derived from T cells, B-cell-depleted T cells, or PBMCs. Deeply sampled blood TCRbeta repertoires from subjects exposed to, actively infected with, or recovered from COVID-19 were included in the dataset. A freely available public database, intended as a resource for researchers studying the immune response to SARS-CoV-2, is where the repertoires were released. The samples were drawn from two sources: the first 160 participants of the ongoing ImmuneRACE study, and 1,200 or so subjects contributed by 6 global collaborators. The sample metadata nearly always contained a de-identified subject ID, COVID-19 status, age in years and sex. HLA class I and class II types, where available, came from metadata supplied by the sample provider rather than from assay-based typing. Summary of the overall study and its limitations: Clinical and demographic metadata were provided uncurated, with the amount varying by source and participant.

Concerning this clone itself: Its antigen target is currently unknown. Within one base of it there is no much larger clone, and no base qualities were kept.

The immunoSEQ Assay, a bias-controlled multiplex PCR, was used to amplify TCRbeta CDR3 regions from genomic DNA. In the original analysis: The number of nucleated cells in each sample was estimated by amplification of reference gene primers within the assay. To quantify the absolute abundance of each unique TCRbeta CDR3 rearrangement, sequence reads were collapsed and filtered. For each sample, productive Simpson clonality was calculated by taking the square root of Simpson's diversity index across productive rearrangements. The source is immuneACCESS, and TCRdb retained only in-frame sequences with V and J called. Part of the clones is not carried over; for the studies checked, unresolved V genes explain less than half of this, and the remainder is unexplained. That table furnishes V, J and clone size, whereas the DNA furnished D and trimming. The sample table records about 94,000 clones; approximately 86% of these occur just once. The ten most abundant clones make up 10% to 15% of the sample.

CDR3 length: 17 amino acids, cysteine to phenylalanine. Just CDR3 DNA is preserved here, 51 bases in frame from base 1. Per the germline V gene, SGDLS is the CDR1 and YYNGEE is the CDR2. V is cut back by 4 bases and J by 4 bases, with 11 bases in the junction unmatched. Whole blood was collected in K2EDTA tubes by collaborating institutions according to the institutions' own protocols. For TCRbeta analysis, collaborators shipped samples as frozen whole blood, isolated PBMCs, or DNA extracted from either of those sample types. The sequence links TRBV9 to TRBJ1-2, and TRBD1 aligns with 12 junction nucleotides. What was sequenced was peripheral blood. This clonotype was sampled from an older woman in a cohort sampled during active or convalescent COVID-19. The DNA reads as follows: TGTGCCAGCAGCCCCACTCCGGGACAGGGGGCCCTCTATGGCTACACCTTC. Translation gives CASSPTPGQGALYGYTF.